This T cell receptor (beta chain) is drawn from a study of radiation and T cells in renal cell carcinoma. Time point meaning: baseline pretreatment blood. The treatment here: 15 Gy SBRT to primary tumor, nephrectomy 4 weeks later. The CDR3 sequence is 13 residues long. Per germline, CDR1 SGHTA and CDR2 FQGTGA. Trimming cost V 4 bases and J 0 bases, with 6 bases left between them. Profiled with immunoSEQ multiplex PCR; TCRdb holds only in-frame clones, not every one. Here the sample spans 130,000 to 150,000 clones, about 87% being singletons. Source: blood, taken from a patient whose treatment included radiotherapy and nephrectomy. The clonotype originates from a woman between 70 and 85 years old with renal cell carcinoma. The chain carries TRBV7-3 and TRBJ1-2, with D uncertain. DNA for the CDR3: TGTGCCAGCAGCTCCACAGCTAACTATGGCTACACCTTC. It codes for CASSSTANYGYTF.